The T cell receptor beta chain under discussion was sequenced for a study of cytomegalovirus exposure and HLA in healthy donors. General study findings and limits: As confirmed in vitro, a few CMV-associated chains were specific for CMV antigens. Whilst most TCR sequences proved rare, a subset of public TCRs occurred across many donors. Reported results showed that the classifier diagnosed cytomegalovirus status with high specificity and sensitivity.

The repertoire was sequenced with immunoSEQ multiplex PCR; TCRdb's copy has only in-frame clones and lacks some. This sample carries roughly 140,000 clones, approximately 93% of them seen once, and the ten largest clones take 0.69%. Trimming cost V 8 bases and J 7 bases, with 20 bases left between them. This CDR3 has 15 amino acids. Germline CDR1 is MNHEY and CDR2 is SMNVEV (reference sequence). A remark on this clone: Its target is unknown.

This sequence originates from a man between 18 and 29 years old in good health and CMV-seronegative. The chain links TRBV27 to TRBJ1-4, with D maybe TRBD1 (5 bases). Material for sequencing was PBMCs. The CDR3 DNA sequence: TGTGCCAGCCAAACATTCGGGGGTGTCGGTGAAAAACTGTTTTTT. Protein sequence: CASQTFGGVGEKLFF.